The clone carrying this TCR beta chain has only a few counts. The antigen is unknown. V lost 5 bases, J lost 8 bases, and 15 bases lay in between. Germline lookup yields CDR1 LGHDT and CDR2 YNNKEL (reference sequence). The CDR3 runs to 13 residues. The data were obtained in a study of persistence of HIV-infected CD4 T cells. Study results and caveats: TCRbeta richness was lower in CMV- and Gag-responding cells than in anti-CD3/anti-CD28-responding cells.

The libraries were made with immunoSEQ version 4 in survey mode. Assay: immunoSEQ multiplex PCR; the TCRdb copy retains only in-frame clones and omits some. The sample consists of just under 65,000 clones, about 77% of them appearing once. An overlapping HIV-1 Gag peptide pool stimulated these cells at approximately 1 ug/peptide/mL. Memory cells lacking CD40L and CD69 with high CD45RO were sorted. Donors were HIV-1-infected adults who began suppressive ART during chronic infection. Plasma HIV-1 RNA stayed below 50 copies/mL for at least 4 years. The chain links TRBV3-1 (or the pseudogene TRBV3-2) to TRBJ1-2, with a possible D match to TRBD1 (5 bases). The receptor was isolated from an adult man with HIV who was CMV-seropositive. This specimen was CD4+ T cells sorted from PBMCs after roughly 18-hour stimulation, taken from a patient who received antiretroviral therapy. CDR3 in amino acids: CASSSTGPGGYTF. For the CDR3, the DNA is TGTGCCAGCAGCTCCACAGGACCGGGAGGCTACACCTTC.